One T cell receptor beta chain is described in this entry. Germline V gene lookup returns CDR1 KGHSH and CDR2 LQKENI. V shed 5 bases and J 5 bases; nucleotides not matched to a gene: 4. This CDR3 spans 13 amino acids. The data derive from a study of blood T cell repertoires in COVID-19. Study background: The samples span acute and convalescent COVID-19 from the United States, Italy and Spain. The cDNA or gDNA used as material had been derived from T cells, B-cell-depleted T cells, or PBMCs.

Recovered status applied to Cohort 3 donors who had two consecutive negative PCRs. It also applied to those with clearance or with symptom resolution. Under the authors' procedure: Reference gene primer amplification yielded estimated nucleated cell counts. Generated by immunoSEQ multiplex PCR, the TCRdb table keeps only in-frame clones and is missing some. V and J calls and clone size are copied from that table; D and trimming were computed from the DNA. Of roughly 400,000 clones listed, around nine tenths are singletons. Material: PBMCs or T cells enriched from blood (not recorded which). The receptor was derived from a woman aged 45 to 65 who had recovered from COVID-19. The J gene is TRBJ1-2, the V gene TRBV18, with TRBD1 identical over 8 bases. CDR3 sequence (DNA): TGTGCCAGCTCATCAGACAGGGGTTATGGCTACACCTTC. This gives the protein CASSSDRGYGYTF.